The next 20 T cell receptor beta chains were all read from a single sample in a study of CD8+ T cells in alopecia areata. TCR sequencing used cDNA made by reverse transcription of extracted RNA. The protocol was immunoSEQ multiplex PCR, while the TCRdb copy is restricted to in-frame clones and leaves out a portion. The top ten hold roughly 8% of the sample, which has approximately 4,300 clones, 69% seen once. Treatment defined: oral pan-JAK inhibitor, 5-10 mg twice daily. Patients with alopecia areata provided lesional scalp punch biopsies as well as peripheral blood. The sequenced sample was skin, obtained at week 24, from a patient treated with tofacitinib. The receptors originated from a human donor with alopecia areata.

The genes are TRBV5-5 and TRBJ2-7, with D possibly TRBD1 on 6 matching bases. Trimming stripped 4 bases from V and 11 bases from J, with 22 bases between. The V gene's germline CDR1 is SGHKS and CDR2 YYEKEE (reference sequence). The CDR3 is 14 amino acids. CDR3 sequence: CASSQYQDSPGEYF. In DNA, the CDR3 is TGTGCCAGCAGCCAATACCAGGACAGTCCCGGGGAGTACTTC.

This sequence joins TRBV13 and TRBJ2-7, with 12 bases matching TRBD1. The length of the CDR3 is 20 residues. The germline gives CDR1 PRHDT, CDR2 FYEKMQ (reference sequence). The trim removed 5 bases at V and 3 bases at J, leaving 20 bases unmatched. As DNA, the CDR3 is TGTGCCAGCAGCCCCACTCATCGGGACAGGGGGCGAGACCGCGTCTACGAGCAGTACTTC. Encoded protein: CASSPTHRDRGRDRVYEQYF. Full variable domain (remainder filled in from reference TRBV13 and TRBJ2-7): AAGVIQSPRHLIKEKRETATLKCYPIPRHDTVYWYQQGPGQDPQFLISFYEKMQSDKGSIPDRFSAQQFSDYHSELNMSSLELGDSALYFCASSPTHRDRGRDRVYEQYFGPGTRLTVT.

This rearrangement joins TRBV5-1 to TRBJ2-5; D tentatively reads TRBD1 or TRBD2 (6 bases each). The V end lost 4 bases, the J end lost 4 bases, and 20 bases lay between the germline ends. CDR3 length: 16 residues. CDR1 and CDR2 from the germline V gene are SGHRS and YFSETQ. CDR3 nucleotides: TGCGCCAGCAGCACTGGGACGGTCGGAGGGGGAGAGACCCAGTACTTC. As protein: CASSTGTVGGGETQYF.

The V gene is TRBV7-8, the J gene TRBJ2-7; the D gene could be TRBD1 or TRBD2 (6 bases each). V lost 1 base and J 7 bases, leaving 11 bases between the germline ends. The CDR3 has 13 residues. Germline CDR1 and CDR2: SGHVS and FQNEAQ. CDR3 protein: CASSLDREDEQYF. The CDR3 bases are TGTGCCAGCAGCTTAGACAGGGAGGATGAGCAGTACTTC.

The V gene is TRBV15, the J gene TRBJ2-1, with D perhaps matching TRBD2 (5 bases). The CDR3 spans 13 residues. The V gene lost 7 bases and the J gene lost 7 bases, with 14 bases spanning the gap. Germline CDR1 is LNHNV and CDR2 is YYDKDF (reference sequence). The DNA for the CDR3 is TGTGCCACCAAGTTGGCCGGAGGTAATGAGCAGTTCTTC. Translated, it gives CATKLAGGNEQFF.

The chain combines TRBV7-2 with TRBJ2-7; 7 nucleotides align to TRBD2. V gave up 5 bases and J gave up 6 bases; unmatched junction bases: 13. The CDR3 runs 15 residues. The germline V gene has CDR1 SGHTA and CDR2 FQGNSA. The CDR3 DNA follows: TGTGCCAGCAGCCCGACTAGCAGGAGAACAGGCGAGCAGTACTTC. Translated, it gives CASSPTSRRTGEQYF.

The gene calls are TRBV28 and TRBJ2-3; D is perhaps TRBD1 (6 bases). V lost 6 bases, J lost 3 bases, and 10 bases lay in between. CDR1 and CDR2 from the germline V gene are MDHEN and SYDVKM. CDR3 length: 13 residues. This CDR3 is CASRQQGTDTQYF. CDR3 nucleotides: TGTGCCAGCAGGCAACAGGGAACAGATACGCAGTATTTT.

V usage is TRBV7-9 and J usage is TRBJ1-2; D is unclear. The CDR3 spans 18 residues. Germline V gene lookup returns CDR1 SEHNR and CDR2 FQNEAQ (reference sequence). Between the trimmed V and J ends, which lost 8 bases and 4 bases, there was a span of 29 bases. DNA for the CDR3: TGTGCCAGCCGCAGAGAGGTCCACCCCATAAGTGGGTTCTATGGCTACACCTTC. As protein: CASRREVHPISGFYGYTF.

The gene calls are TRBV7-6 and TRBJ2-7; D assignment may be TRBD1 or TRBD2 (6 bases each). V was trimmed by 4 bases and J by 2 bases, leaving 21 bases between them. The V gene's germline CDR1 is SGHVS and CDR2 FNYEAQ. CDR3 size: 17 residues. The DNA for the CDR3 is TGTGCCAGCAGCTCGCACCCCGGGGGCGCGTCTACCTACGAGCAGTACTTC. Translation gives CASSSHPGGASTYEQYF. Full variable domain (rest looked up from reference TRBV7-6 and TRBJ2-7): GAGVSQSPRYKVTKRGQDVALRCDPISGHVSLYWYRQALGQGPEFLTYFNYEAQQDKSGLPNDRFSAERPEGSISTLTIQRTEQRDSAMYRCASSSHPGGASTYEQYFGPGTRLTVT.

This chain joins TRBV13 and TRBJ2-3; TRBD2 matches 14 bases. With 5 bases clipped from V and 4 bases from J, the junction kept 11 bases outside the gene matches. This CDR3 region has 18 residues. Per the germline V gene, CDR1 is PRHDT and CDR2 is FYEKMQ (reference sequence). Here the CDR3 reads CASSPRLAGGRSADTQYF. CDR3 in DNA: TGTGCCAGCAGCCCGCGACTAGCGGGGGGGCGAAGCGCAGATACGCAGTATTTT.

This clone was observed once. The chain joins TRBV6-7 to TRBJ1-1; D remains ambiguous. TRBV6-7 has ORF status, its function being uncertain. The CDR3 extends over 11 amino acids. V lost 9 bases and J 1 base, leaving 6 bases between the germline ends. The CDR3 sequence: CARAKNTEAFF. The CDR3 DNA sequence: TGTGCCAGGGCAAAGAACACTGAAGCTTTCTTT.

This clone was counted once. The CDR3 region has the DNA TGCGCCAGCAGCCCACAGCAGACCGGGGAGCTGTTTTTT. This translates into CASSPQQTGELFF. This sequence joins TRBV4-1 and TRBJ2-2, with D unresolved. Deletions cut 4 bases from V and 5 bases from J, with 8 bases between. Germline lookup yields CDR1 MGHRA and CDR2 YSYEKL. CDR3 length: 13 residues.

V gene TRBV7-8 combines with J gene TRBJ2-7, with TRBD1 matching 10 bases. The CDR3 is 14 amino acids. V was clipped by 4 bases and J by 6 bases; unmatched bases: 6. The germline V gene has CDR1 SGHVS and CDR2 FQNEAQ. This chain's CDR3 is CASSSGTGVGEQYF. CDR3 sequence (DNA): TGTGCCAGCAGCTCAGGGACAGGGGTAGGCGAGCAGTACTTC.

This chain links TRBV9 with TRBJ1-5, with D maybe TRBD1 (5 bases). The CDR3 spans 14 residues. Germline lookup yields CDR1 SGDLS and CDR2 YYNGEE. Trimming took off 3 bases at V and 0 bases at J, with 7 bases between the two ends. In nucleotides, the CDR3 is TGTGCCAGCAGCGCCGGGGCTAGCAATCAGCCCCAGCATTTT. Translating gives CASSAGASNQPQHF.

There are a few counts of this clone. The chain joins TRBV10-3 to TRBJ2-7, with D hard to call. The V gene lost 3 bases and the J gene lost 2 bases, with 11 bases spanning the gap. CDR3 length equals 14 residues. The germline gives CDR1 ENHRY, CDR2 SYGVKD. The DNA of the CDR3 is TGTGCCATCAGTGATCGTATGGGAACCTACGAGCAGTACTTC. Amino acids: CAISDRMGTYEQYF.

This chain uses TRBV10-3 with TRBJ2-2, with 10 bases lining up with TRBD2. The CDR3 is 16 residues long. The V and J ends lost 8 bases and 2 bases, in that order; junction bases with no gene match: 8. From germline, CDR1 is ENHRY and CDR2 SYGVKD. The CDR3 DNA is TGTGCCATCTCGTTTAGCGGGGGGACCAACACCGGGGAGCTGTTTTTT. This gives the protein CAISFSGGTNTGELFF.

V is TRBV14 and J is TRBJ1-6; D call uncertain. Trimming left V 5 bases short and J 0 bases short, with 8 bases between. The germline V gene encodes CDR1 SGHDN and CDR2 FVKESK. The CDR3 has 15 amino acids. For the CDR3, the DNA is TGTGCCAGCAGCTTTAAGAGCTCCTATAATTCACCCCTCCACTTT. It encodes CASSFKSSYNSPLHF.

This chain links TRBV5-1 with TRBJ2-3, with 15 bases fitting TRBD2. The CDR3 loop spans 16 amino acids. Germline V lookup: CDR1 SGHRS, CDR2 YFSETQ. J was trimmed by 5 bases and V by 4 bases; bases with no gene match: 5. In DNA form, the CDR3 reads TGCGCCAGCAGCGTGGGACTAGCGGGGGGCGGAGATACGCAGTATTTT. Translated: CASSVGLAGGGDTQYF.

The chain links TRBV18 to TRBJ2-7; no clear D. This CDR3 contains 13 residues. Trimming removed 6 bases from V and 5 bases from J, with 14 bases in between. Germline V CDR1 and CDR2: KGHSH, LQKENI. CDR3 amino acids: CASSRTYGNEQYF. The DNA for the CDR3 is TGTGCCAGCTCCCGGACGTACGGTAACGAGCAGTACTTC.

The CDR3 DNA reads as TGTGCCAGCAGTTTGGTTGGGGCTTCTGGCACTGAAGCTTTCTTT. The encoded protein is CASSLVGASGTEAFF. This chain connects TRBV27 to TRBJ1-1; D might be TRBD1 (5 bases). This CDR3 has 15 residues. V lost 3 bases to trimming and J lost 4 bases, with 15 bases between them. Germline CDR1 reads MNHEY; CDR2 reads SMNVEV (reference sequence).